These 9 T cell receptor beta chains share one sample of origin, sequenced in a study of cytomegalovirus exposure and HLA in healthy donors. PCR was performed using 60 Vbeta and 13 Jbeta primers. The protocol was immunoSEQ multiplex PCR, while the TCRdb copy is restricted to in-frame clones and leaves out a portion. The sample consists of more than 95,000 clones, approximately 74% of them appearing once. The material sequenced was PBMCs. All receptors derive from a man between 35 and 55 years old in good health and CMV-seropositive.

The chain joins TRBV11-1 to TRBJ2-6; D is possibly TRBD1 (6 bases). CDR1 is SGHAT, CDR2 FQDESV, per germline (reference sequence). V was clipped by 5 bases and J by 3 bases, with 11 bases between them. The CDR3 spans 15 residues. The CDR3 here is CASSTQGGGANVLTF. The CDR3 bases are TGTGCCAGCAGCACACAGGGCGGTGGGGCCAACGTCCTGACTTTC. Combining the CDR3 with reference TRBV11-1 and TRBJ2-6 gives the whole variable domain EAEVAQSPRYKITEKSQAVAFWCDPISGHATLYWYRQILGQGPELLVQFQDESVVDDSQLPKDRFSAERLKGVDSTLKIQPAELGDSAMYLCASSTQGGGANVLTFGAGSRLTVL.

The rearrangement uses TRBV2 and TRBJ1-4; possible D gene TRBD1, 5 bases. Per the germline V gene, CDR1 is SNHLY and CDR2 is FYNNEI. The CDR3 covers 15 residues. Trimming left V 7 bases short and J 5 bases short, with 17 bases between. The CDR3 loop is CASKLDRNQNEKLFF. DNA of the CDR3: TGTGCCAGCAAACTCGACAGAAACCAAAATGAAAAACTGTTTTTT.

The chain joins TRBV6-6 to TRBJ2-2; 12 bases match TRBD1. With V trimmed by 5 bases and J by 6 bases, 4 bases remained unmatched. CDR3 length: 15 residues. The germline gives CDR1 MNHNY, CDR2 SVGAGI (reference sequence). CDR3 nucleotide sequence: TGTGCCAGCAGTCCCGGGACAGGGGGCCCCGGGGAGCTGTTTTTT. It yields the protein CASSPGTGGPGELFF.

In DNA, the CDR3 is TGTGCCAGCAGCTTGAGAGCGGGGGGGGAGAAGACCCAGTACTTC. Translated: CASSLRAGGEKTQYF. The rearrangement joins TRBV5-4 to TRBJ2-5; 10 nucleotides align to TRBD2. CDR1 and CDR2 (germline): SGHNT, YYREEE (reference sequence). There are 15 residues in the CDR3. The junction had 6 bases not matched to a gene; V was cut back by 1 base and J by 6 bases.

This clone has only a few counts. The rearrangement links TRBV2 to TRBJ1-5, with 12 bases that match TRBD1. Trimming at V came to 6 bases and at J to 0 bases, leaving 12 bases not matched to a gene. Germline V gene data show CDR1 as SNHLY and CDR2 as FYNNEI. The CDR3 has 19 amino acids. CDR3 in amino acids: CASRTGTGGLRVSNQPQHF. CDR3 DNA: TGTGCCAGCAGAACCGGGACAGGGGGCCTTCGGGTTAGCAATCAGCCCCAGCATTTT.

CDR3 amino acids: CAWRTSGGREFF. Here the CDR3 DNA reads TGTGCCTGGAGGACTAGCGGGGGGCGGGAGTTCTTC. This chain connects TRBV30 to TRBJ2-1; 13 nucleotides agree with TRBD2. Germline assignment: CDR1 GTSNPN and CDR2 SVGIG (reference sequence). V lost 3 bases, J lost 14 bases, and 4 bases stayed unmatched. This CDR3 is built from 12 residues.

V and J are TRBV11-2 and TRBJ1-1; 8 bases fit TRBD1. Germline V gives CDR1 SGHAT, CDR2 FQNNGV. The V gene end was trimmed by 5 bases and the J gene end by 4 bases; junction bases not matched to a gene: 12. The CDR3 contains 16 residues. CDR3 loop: CASSPRDRIMGTEAFF. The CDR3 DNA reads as TGTGCCAGCAGCCCCCGGGACAGGATTATGGGCACTGAAGCTTTCTTT.

CDR3 loop: CSVTGPGSKWEQYF. The DNA of the CDR3 is TGCAGCGTGACCGGACCGGGGAGTAAGTGGGAGCAGTACTTC. The chain recombines TRBV29-1 with TRBJ2-7; a weak D match, TRBD2 (5 bases). Germline CDR1 SQVTM, CDR2 ANQGSEA. The ends were cut back, 6 bases at V and 7 bases at J, with 22 bases in the middle. This CDR3 has 14 amino acids.

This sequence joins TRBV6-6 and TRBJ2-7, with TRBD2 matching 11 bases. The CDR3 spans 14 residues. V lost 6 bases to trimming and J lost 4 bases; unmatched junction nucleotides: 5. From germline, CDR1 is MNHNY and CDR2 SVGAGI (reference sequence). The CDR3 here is CASRLAGGLYEQYF. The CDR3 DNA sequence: TGTGCCAGCAGGTTAGCGGGGGGGTTATACGAGCAGTACTTC.